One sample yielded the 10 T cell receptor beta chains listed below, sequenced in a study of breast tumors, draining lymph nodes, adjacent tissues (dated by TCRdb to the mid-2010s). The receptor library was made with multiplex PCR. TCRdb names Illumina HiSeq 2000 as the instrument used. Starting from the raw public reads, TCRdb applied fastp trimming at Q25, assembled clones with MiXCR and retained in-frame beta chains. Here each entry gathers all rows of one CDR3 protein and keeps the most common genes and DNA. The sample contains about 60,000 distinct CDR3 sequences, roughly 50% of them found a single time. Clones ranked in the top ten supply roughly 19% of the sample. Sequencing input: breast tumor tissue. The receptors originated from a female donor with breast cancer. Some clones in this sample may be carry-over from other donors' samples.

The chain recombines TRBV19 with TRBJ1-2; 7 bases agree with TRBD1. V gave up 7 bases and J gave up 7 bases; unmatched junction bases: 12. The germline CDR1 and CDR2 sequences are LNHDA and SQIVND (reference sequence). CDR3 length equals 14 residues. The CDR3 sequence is CASNNPDRRVGYTF. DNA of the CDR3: TGTGCCAGTAATAACCCGGACAGGAGGGTTGGCTACACCTTC.

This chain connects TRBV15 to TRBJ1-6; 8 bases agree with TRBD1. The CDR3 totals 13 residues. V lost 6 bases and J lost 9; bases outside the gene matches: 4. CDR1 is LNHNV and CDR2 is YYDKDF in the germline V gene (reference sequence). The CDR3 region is CATRDRGSSPLHF. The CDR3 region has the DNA TGTGCCACCAGAGACAGGGGAAGTTCACCCCTCCACTTT.

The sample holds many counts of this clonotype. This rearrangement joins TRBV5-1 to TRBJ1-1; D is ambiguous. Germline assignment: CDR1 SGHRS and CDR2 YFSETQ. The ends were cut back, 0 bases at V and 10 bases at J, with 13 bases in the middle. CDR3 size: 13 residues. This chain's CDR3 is CASSLEDGTVAFF. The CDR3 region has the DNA TGCGCCAGCAGCTTGGAGGATGGAACAGTAGCTTTCTTT. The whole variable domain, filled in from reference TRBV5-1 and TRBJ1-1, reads KAGVTQTPRYLIKTRGQQVTLSCSPISGHRSVSWYQQTPGQGLQFLFEYFSETQRNKGNFPGRFSGRQFSNSRSEMNVSTLELGDSALYLCASSLEDGTVAFFGQGTRLTVV.

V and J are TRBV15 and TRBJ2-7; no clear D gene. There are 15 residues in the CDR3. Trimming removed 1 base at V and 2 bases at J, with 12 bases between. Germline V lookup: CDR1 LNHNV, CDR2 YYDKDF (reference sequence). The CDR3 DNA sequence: TGTGCCACCAGCAGAGTATACGGGCTAACCTACGAGCAGTACTTC. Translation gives CATSRVYGLTYEQYF.

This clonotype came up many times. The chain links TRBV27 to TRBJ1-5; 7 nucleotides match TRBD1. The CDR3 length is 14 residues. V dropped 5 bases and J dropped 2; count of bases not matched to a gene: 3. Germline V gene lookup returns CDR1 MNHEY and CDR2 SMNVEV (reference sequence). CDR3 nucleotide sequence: TGTGCCAGCAGTCCTGGGACAGGCAATCAGCCCCAGCATTTT. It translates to CASSPGTGNQPQHF.

CDR3 sequence: CASSVDSGYGTGEKLFF. CDR3 nucleotides: TGTGCCAGCAGCGTTGATAGCGGGTACGGGACAGGTGAAAAACTGTTTTTT. The chain combines TRBV7-9 with TRBJ1-4; TRBD1 matches at 8 bases. The CDR3 loop spans 17 amino acids. CDR1 is SEHNR, CDR2 FQNEAQ, per germline (reference sequence). J gave up 7 bases and V 5 bases, and 15 bases lay outside the gene matches.

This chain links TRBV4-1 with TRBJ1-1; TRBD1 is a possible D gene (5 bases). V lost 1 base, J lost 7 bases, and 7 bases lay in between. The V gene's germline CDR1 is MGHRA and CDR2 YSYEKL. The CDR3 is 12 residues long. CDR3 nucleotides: TGCGCCAGCAGCCAAGCTACAGGTGAAGCTTTCTTT. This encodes CASSQATGEAFF.

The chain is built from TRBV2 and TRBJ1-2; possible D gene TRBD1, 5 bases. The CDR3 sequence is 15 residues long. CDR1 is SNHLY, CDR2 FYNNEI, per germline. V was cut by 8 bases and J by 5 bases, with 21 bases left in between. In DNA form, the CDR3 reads TGTGCCAGCCCGCCGGGACTGGAAAGAGGTTATGGCTACACCTTC. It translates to CASPPGLERGYGYTF. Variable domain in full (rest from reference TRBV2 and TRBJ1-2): EPEVTQTPSHQVTQMGQEVILRCVPISNHLYFYWYRQILGQKVEFLVSFYNNEISEKSEIFDDQFSVERPDGSNFTLKIRSTKLEDSAMYFCASPPGLERGYGYTFGSGTRLTVV.

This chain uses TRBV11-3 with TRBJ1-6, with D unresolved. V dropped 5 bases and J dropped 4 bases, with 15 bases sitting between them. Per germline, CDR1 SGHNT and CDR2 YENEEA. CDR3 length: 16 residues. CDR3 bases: TGTGCCAGCAGCCTTCGAGCGGGGAAATATAATTCACCCCTCCACTTT. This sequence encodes CASSLRAGKYNSPLHF.

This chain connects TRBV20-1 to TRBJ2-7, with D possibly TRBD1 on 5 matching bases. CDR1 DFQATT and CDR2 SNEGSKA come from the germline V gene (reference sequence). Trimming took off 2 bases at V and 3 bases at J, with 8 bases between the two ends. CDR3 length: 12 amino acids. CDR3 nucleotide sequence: TGCAGTGCTAGACACAGGTACTACGAGCAGTACTTC. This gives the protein CSARHRYYEQYF.